This T cell receptor (beta chain) was retrieved from a study of shared clonotypes between healthy human individuals. Study summary: With ages of 18 to 49, the donors were two women and a few men.

CD8 cells regarded as naive lacked CD45RO, were positively chosen for CCR7, and omitted terminally differentiated effector memory CD45RA+ cells. Germline lookup yields CDR1 MNHNS and CDR2 SASEGT. V lost 5 bases and J lost 2, with 10 bases in between. The CDR3 length is 13 residues. The run depth of the assay was deep. Investigators spread the genomic DNA of each subset evenly over several immunoSEQ plates. The table came from immunoSEQ multiplex PCR; TCRdb's copy has only in-frame clones and leaves some out. The table records millions of clones, 85% to 95% of them present only once. The receptor was derived from a man aged 18-30 years in good health. Some clones in this sample may be carry-over from other donors' samples. The sequencing sample was made of naive CD8+ T cells from PBMCs. The gene calls are TRBV6-1 and TRBJ2-7, with D possibly matching TRBD1 (6 bases). The CDR3 DNA is TGTGCCAGCAGTCACCGACAGGCCTACGAGCAGTACTTC. Protein product: CASSHRQAYEQYF.